This T cell receptor (beta chain) is drawn from a study of T-cell reconstitution after alpha-beta-depleted transplantation in children. Preparation of the TCRbeta library was carried out with unique molecular identifiers. TCRdb passed the PCR reads through MiXCR, listing each CDR3 protein once. The sample records 400,000 to 450,000 distinct CDR3 sequences, about 45% being singletons. V was shortened by 5 bases and J by 2 bases, with 12 bases between the two germline ends. CDR3 size: 14 residues. Germline-derived CDR1 and CDR2 are KGHSH and LQKENI. The receptor was isolated from a girl aged 2 to 10 with aplastic anemia, due to receive a stem cell transplant. The specimen was PBMCs, collected before TCRalphabeta/CD19-depleted stem cell transplant. The rearrangement joins TRBV18 to TRBJ1-1, with D perhaps matching TRBD1 (6 bases). Here the CDR3 reads CASSSSGVNTEAFF. DNA for the CDR3: TGTGCCAGCTCAAGTTCAGGGGTTAACACTGAAGCTTTCTTT.